A selection of T cell receptor beta chains follows, all from one sample in a study of blood T cell repertoires in COVID-19. Using immunoSEQ multiplex PCR, the repertoire was profiled, and TCRdb retains in-frame clones only, with some absent. The sample has approximately 110,000 clones, 80% to 90% seen once. What was sequenced was peripheral blood. Receptor source: a man aged 35-49 years with acute or convalescent COVID-19. CDR3s include the opening cysteine and the closing phenylalanine or tryptophan. The D gene is left open where the match is weak. Clone size is not always given. Where it is, it says once, few, many or a class for expanded clones.

18	TRBV28	TRBJ2-1	TRBD2	once	CASSFPLGLAQGNNEQFF	TGTGCCAGCAGTTTCCCCCTAGGACTAGCGCAAGGCAACAATGAGCAGTTCTTC
14	TRBV2	TRBJ1-2	NA	once	CASRQTESNYGYTF	TGTGCCAGCAGGCAAACCGAGTCTAACTATGGCTACACCTTC
16	TRBV7-3	TRBJ1-1	NA	once	CASSSSGSSMNTEAFF	TGTGCCAGCAGCTCCTCAGGGTCTAGTATGAACACTGAAGCTTTCTTT
16	TRBV5-4	TRBJ2-7	TRBD2	NA	CASSLAGAGGLYEQYF	TGTGCCAGCAGCTTGGCCGGAGCGGGGGGGCTCTACGAGCAGTACTTC
12	TRBV3-1/TRBV3-2	TRBJ1-2	NA	NA	CASSYDSYGYTF	TGTGCCAGCAGCTACGACAGCTATGGCTACACCTTC
15	TRBV6-6	TRBJ2-2	NA	NA	CASSPPRGNTGELFF	TGTGCCAGCAGTCCGCCGAGAGGGAACACCGGGGAGCTGTTTTTT
14	TRBV6-5	TRBJ2-7	NA	NA	CASSPPGTRYEQYF	TGTGCCAGCAGTCCCCCCGGGACACGTTACGAGCAGTACTTC
12	TRBV29-1	TRBJ1-1	NA	NA	CSVSFEGAEAFF	TGCAGCGTGTCCTTTGAGGGGGCTGAAGCTTTCTTT
12	TRBV24-1	TRBJ1-5	NA	NA	CATSDRNQPQHF	TGTGCCACCAGTGATCGGAATCAGCCCCAGCATTTT
14	TRBV7-2	TRBJ2-5	NA	NA	CASRSIEGLETQYF	TGTGCCAGCAGGTCTATTGAGGGCCTAGAGACCCAGTACTTC
16	TRBV4-2	TRBJ2-7	TRBD2	NA	CASSQESSGRSYEQYF	TGTGCCAGCAGCCAAGAATCTAGCGGGAGATCCTACGAGCAGTACTTC
13	TRBV2	TRBJ2-1	TRBD2	NA	CASRPAGWNEQFF	TGTGCCAGCAGGCCAGCGGGATGGAATGAGCAGTTCTTC
18	TRBV5-4	TRBJ2-2	NA	few	CASTPRGGVSANTGELFF	TGTGCCAGCACCCCGAGGGGGGGGGTTTCGGCGAACACCGGGGAGCTGTTTTTT
14	TRBV28	TRBJ1-4	TRBD1	NA	CASSPTGRREKLFF	TGTGCCAGCAGTCCGACAGGGCGACGCGAAAAACTGTTTTTT
13	TRBV12-3/TRBV12-4	TRBJ2-3	NA	once	CASSLRVTDTQYF	TGTGCCAGCAGTTTGCGGGTGACAGATACGCAGTATTTT
15	TRBV27	TRBJ1-5	TRBD1	NA	CASSSTGKDNQPQHF	TGTGCCAGCAGTTCGACAGGGAAGGACAATCAGCCCCAGCATTTT
15	TRBV2	TRBJ2-3	TRBD2	NA	CASSASGGNTDTQYF	TGTGCCAGCAGTGCTAGCGGAGGGAACACAGATACGCAGTATTTT
15	TRBV2	TRBJ1-1	TRBD1	few	CASRRQGALSTEAFF	TGTGCCAGCAGACGACAGGGGGCGCTTTCCACTGAAGCTTTCTTT
15	TRBV11-3	TRBJ2-5	TRBD2	NA	CASSLSGGPEETQYF	TGTGCCAGCAGCCTTAGCGGGGGGCCAGAAGAGACCCAGTACTTC
12	TRBV28	TRBJ1-2	TRBD1	NA	CASKGGLYGYTF	TGTGCCAGCAAAGGGGGCCTATATGGCTACACCTTC
14	TRBV7-8	TRBJ1-1	NA	NA	CASSLGGENTEAFF	TGTGCCAGCAGCTTAGGGGGGGAGAACACTGAAGCTTTCTTT
14	TRBV19	TRBJ2-6	NA	few	CASSIHTGANVLTF	TGTGCCAGTAGTATCCACACTGGGGCCAACGTCCTGACTTTC
15	TRBV7-2	TRBJ2-1	TRBD2	NA	CASSSAGPSYNEQFF	TGTGCCAGCAGCTCAGCGGGGCCCTCCTACAATGAGCAGTTCTTC
15	TRBV5-1	TRBJ2-1	TRBD2	NA	CASSTGLGPDNEQFF	TGCGCCAGCAGCACCGGACTAGGGCCCGACAATGAGCAGTTCTTC
14	TRBV3-1/TRBV3-2	TRBJ1-3	TRBD1	NA	CASSRTGVGNTIYF	TGTGCCAGCAGCCGGACAGGCGTTGGAAACACCATATATTTT
15	TRBV7-6	TRBJ1-3	NA	NA	CASSLGTPPGNTIYF	TGTGCCAGCAGCTTAGGGACACCTCCTGGAAACACCATATATTTT
16	TRBV7-3	TRBJ2-2	NA	NA	CASSFHPPSVAGELFF	TGTGCCAGCAGCTTCCACCCCCCTAGCGTCGCCGGGGAGCTGTTTTTT
12	TRBV7-9	TRBJ2-2	NA	few	CASNGATGELFF	TGTGCCAGCAATGGGGCCACCGGGGAGCTGTTTTTT
12	TRBV6-5	TRBJ1-5	NA	NA	CASGSGNQPQHF	TGTGCCAGCGGGAGTGGCAATCAGCCCCAGCATTTT
15	TRBV4-1	TRBJ1-1	NA	few	CASSYLGLGGTEAFF	TGCGCCAGCAGCTACCTGGGGCTTGGCGGCACTGAAGCTTTCTTT
15	TRBV2	TRBJ1-6	TRBD1	NA	CASKRGTGESSPLHF	TGTGCCAGCAAAAGGGGGACAGGTGAAAGTTCACCCCTCCACTTT
14	TRBV6-5	TRBJ1-1	NA	NA	CASKPLGRDTEAFF	TGTGCCAGCAAACCTCTAGGGCGGGACACTGAAGCTTTCTTT
14	TRBV18	TRBJ2-3	TRBD1	NA	CASSPRTGSDTQYF	TGTGCCAGCTCACCGAGGACAGGGTCCGATACGCAGTATTTT
19	TRBV7-2	TRBJ2-3	TRBD2	NA	CASSKTGTSGGHPTDTQYF	TGTGCCAGCAGCAAAACCGGGACTAGCGGGGGCCACCCCACAGATACGCAGTATTTT
17	TRBV27	TRBJ2-3	NA	few	CASSLSAGSASTDTQYF	TGTGCCAGCAGTTTATCGGCGGGAAGCGCGAGCACAGATACGCAGTATTTT
17	TRBV5-5	TRBJ1-5	TRBD1	NA	CASSSGTGDYSNQPQHF	TGTGCCAGCAGCTCCGGGACAGGGGACTATAGCAATCAGCCCCAGCATTTT
16	TRBV15	TRBJ1-1	NA	NA	CATSRSGRDLNTEAFF	TGTGCCACCAGCAGATCGGGGAGGGATTTGAACACTGAAGCTTTCTTT
15	TRBV28	TRBJ1-2	TRBD1	NA	CASTPGQISLKSYTF	TGTGCCAGCACTCCGGGACAGATATCTTTAAAAAGCTACACCTTC
14	TRBV7-9	TRBJ1-5	TRBD1	NA	CASSHTGGGQPQHF	TGTGCCAGCAGCCATACAGGGGGCGGTCAGCCCCAGCATTTT
15	TRBV19	TRBJ1-1	NA	NA	CATLGGVPKNTEAFF	TGTGCCACCCTTGGGGGGGTACCGAAGAACACTGAAGCTTTCTTT
14	TRBV9	TRBJ2-3	TRBD2	NA	CASSVGLAGDTQYF	TGTGCCAGCAGCGTAGGACTAGCAGGAGATACGCAGTATTTT
14	TRBV19	TRBJ1-3	TRBD1	NA	CASRGQGRGNTIYF	TGTGCCAGTAGGGGACAGGGTAGAGGAAACACCATATATTTT
16	TRBV3-1/TRBV3-2	TRBJ2-3	NA	few	CASSQYGSGSTDTQYF	TGTGCCAGCAGCCAATATGGTAGCGGTAGCACAGATACGCAGTATTTT
12	TRBV5-8	TRBJ1-1	TRBD1	NA	CASSLFQGEAFF	TGTGCCAGCAGCCTTTTCCAGGGGGAGGCTTTCTTT
15	TRBV7-2	TRBJ2-1	TRBD1	NA	CASSLAGTGHNEQFF	TGTGCCAGCAGCTTAGCCGGGACAGGACACAATGAGCAGTTCTTC
18	TRBV21-1	TRBJ2-3	NA	once	CASIRDENTGDGTDTQYF	TGTGCCAGCATCCGCGACGAAAATACAGGGGATGGTACAGATACGCAGTATTTT
19	TRBV28	TRBJ2-3	TRBD2	NA	CASSPQLRLLAGAGDTQYF	TGTGCCAGCAGTCCCCAACTCCGTTTACTAGCGGGAGCAGGAGATACGCAGTATTTT
15	TRBV24-1	TRBJ2-5	TRBD1	NA	CATSDQGAHPETQYF	TGTGCCACCAGTGATCAGGGGGCGCATCCCGAGACCCAGTACTTC
14	TRBV19	TRBJ1-5	NA	NA	CASSIRLRGQPQHF	TGTGCCAGTAGTATAAGGCTTAGGGGTCAGCCCCAGCATTTT
15	TRBV3-1/TRBV3-2	TRBJ2-4	NA	once	CASSQQVVAKNIQYF	TGTGCCAGCAGCCAACAGGTCGTCGCCAAAAACATTCAGTACTTC
15	TRBV6-5	TRBJ2-3	TRBD1	NA	CASSYSGQGPDTQYF	TGTGCCAGCAGTTACTCTGGACAGGGGCCAGATACGCAGTATTTT
16	TRBV19	TRBJ2-2	NA	NA	CASRPIGRAKSRELFF	TGTGCCAGTAGACCCATTGGGAGAGCGAAGTCCAGGGAGCTGTTTTTT
13	TRBV4-1	TRBJ1-2	NA	NA	CASSQQGNYGYTF	TGCGCCAGCAGCCAACAGGGTAACTATGGCTACACCTTC
19	TRBV7-5	TRBJ2-1	NA	few	CARSLGWRRAGIVDNEQFF	TGTGCCAGAAGCTTAGGCTGGAGACGAGCAGGGATCGTGGACAATGAGCAGTTCTTC
13	TRBV15	TRBJ2-1	TRBD2	NA	CATSRDLERDEFF	TGTGCCACCAGCAGAGATCTCGAGCGGGACGAGTTCTTC
13	TRBV7-2	TRBJ2-5	TRBD1	NA	CASSATGPETQYF	TGTGCCAGCAGCGCGACAGGGCCAGAGACCCAGTACTTC
14	TRBV7-3	TRBJ1-5	NA	NA	CASSLMGGDQPQHF	TGTGCCAGCAGCTTAATGGGAGGAGATCAGCCCCAGCATTTT
18	TRBV5-6	TRBJ2-3	TRBD2	NA	CASSPILAGAPSTDTQYF	TGTGCCAGCAGCCCGATTTTGGCGGGAGCACCTAGCACAGATACGCAGTATTTT
15	TRBV13	TRBJ2-1	NA	NA	CASSPTLLSYNEQFF	TGTGCCAGCAGCCCCACACTACTCTCCTACAATGAGCAGTTCTTC